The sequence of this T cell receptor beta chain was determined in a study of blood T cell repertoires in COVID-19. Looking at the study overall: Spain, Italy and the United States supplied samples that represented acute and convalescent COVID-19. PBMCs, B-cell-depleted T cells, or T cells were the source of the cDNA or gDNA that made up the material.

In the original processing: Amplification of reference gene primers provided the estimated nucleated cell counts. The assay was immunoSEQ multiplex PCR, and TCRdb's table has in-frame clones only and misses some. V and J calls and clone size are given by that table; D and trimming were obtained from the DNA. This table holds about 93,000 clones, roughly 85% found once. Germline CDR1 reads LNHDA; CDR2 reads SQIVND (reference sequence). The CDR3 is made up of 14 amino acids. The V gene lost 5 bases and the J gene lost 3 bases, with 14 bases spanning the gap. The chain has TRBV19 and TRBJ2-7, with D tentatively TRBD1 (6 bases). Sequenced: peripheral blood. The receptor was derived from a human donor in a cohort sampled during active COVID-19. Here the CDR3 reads CASSLRDNRYEQYF. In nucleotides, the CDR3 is TGTGCCAGTAGTCTACGGGACAACCGCTACGAGCAGTACTTC.